The 5 T cell receptor beta chains in this list originate from one sample, sequenced in a study of blood T cell repertoires in COVID-19. Sequenced by immunoSEQ multiplex PCR; TCRdb stores in-frame clones only, minus some. This sample has about 200,000 clones, with about 82% found just once. The sequenced sample was peripheral blood. The receptors derive from a man in his 60s with COVID-19, enrolled during active disease.

This rearrangement joins TRBV11-2 to TRBJ2-3; D may be TRBD2 (5 bases). V was trimmed by 5 bases and J by 3 bases, leaving 21 bases between them. CDR1 and CDR2 (germline): SGHAT, FQNNGV. There are 17 residues in the CDR3. The CDR3 spells CASSPIGGYFDTDTQYF. As DNA, the CDR3 is TGTGCCAGCAGCCCAATAGGCGGGTACTTCGATACAGATACGCAGTATTTT.

This clone was found once. This chain connects TRBV5-6 to TRBJ2-7; 11 nucleotides line up with TRBD2. V was pared by 2 bases and J by 0 bases, with 1 base of the junction left unmatched. Germline V lookup: CDR1 SGHDT, CDR2 YYEEEE. This CDR3 contains 15 residues. CDR3 loop: CASSFTSGSSYEQYF. CDR3 coding DNA: TGTGCCAGCAGCTTTACTAGCGGGAGCTCCTACGAGCAGTACTTC.

As DNA, the CDR3 is TGTGCCACCAGCAGAGGGACAGGGGATTCACCCCTCCACTTT. Its translation: CATSRGTGDSPLHF. This sequence joins TRBV15 and TRBJ1-6; 9 nucleotides line up with TRBD1. The CDR3 consists of 14 residues. The V segment lost 1 base and the J segment 8 bases; nucleotides outside the gene matches: 0. Per the germline V gene, CDR1 is LNHNV and CDR2 is YYDKDF (reference sequence). The complete variable domain, with remaining parts taken from reference TRBV15 and TRBJ1-6, reads DAMVIQNPRYQVTQFGKPVTLSCSQTLNHNVMYWYQQKSSQAPKLLFHYYDKDFNNEADTPDNFQSRRPNTSFCFLDIRSPGLGDTAMYLCATSRGTGDSPLHFGNGTRLTVT.

The rearrangement links TRBV5-6 to TRBJ1-2; 9 nucleotides line up with TRBD1. Trimming took 3 bases from V and 4 from J; bases not matched to a gene: 7. The CDR3 length is 15 residues. Germline CDR1 is SGHDT and CDR2 is YYEEEE. The CDR3 sequence is CASSSGTGTFYGYTF. DNA of the CDR3: TGTGCCAGCAGCTCCGGGACAGGGACCTTCTATGGCTACACCTTC.

The chain has TRBV20-1 and TRBJ1-2; D uncertain. V shed 3 bases and J shed 7 bases, with 9 bases lying between them. The germline gives CDR1 DFQATT, CDR2 SNEGSKA (reference sequence). The CDR3 is 11 residues long. The chain's CDR3 is CSARRGFGYTF. CDR3 nucleotides: TGCAGTGCTAGGAGAGGGTTTGGCTACACCTTC.